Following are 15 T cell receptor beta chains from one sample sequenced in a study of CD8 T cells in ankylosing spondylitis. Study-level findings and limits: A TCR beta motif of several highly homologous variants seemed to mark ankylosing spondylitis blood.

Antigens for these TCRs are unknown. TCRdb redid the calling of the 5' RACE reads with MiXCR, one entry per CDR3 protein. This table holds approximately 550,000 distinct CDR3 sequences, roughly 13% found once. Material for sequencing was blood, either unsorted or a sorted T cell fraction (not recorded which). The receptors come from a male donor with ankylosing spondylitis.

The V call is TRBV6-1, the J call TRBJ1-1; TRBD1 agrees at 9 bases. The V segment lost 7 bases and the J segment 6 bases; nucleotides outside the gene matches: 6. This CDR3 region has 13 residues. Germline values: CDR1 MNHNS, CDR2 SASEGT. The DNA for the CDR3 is TGTGCCAGCACCCGGGACAGGGACGCTGAAGCTTTCTTT. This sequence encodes CASTRDRDAEAFF.

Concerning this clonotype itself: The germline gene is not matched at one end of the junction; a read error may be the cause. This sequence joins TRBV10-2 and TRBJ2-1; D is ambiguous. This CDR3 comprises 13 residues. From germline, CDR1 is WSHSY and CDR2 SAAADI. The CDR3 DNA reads TGCGTCAGCAGGTTGGACTCCTACAATGAGCAGTTCTTC. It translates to CVSRLDSYNEQFF.

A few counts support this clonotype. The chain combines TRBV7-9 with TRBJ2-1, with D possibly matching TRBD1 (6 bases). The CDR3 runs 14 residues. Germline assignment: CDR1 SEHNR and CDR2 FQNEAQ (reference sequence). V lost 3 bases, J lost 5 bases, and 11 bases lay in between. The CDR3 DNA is TGTGCCAGCAGCTTCCCTAGGACAGACAATGAGCAGTTCTTC. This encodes CASSFPRTDNEQFF. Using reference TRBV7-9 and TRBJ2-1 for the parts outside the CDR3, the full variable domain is DTGVSQNPRHKITKRGQNVTFRCDPISEHNRLYWYRQTLGQGPEFLTYFQNEAQLEKSRLLSDRFSAERPKGSFSTLEIQRTEQGDSAMYLCASSFPRTDNEQFFGPGTRLTVL.

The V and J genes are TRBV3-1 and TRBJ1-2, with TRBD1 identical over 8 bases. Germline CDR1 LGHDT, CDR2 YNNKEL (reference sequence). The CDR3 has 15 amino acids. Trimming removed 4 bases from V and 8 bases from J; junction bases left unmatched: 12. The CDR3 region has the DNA TGTGCCAGCAGCCCCAGGGGACAGGCCATAGGCGGCTACACCTTC. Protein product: CASSPRGQAIGGYTF.

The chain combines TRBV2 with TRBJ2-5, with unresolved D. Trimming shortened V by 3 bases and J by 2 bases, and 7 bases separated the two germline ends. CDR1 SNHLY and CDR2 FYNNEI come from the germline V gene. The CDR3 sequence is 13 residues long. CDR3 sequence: CASSEGKQETQYF. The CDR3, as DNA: TGTGCCAGCAGTGAGGGCAAACAAGAGACCCAGTACTTC.

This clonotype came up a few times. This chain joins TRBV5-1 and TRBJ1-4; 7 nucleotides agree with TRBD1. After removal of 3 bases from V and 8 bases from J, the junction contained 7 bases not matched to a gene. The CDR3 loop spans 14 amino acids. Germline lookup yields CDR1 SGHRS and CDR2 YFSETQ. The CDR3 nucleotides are TGCGCCAGCAGCTACCGGGACAGTCAAGAAAAACTGTTTTTT. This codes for CASSYRDSQEKLFF.

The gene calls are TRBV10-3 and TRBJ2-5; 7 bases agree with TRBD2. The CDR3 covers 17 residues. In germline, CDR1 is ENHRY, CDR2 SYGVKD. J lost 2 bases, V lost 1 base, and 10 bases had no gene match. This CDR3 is CAISEFVAGDRQETQYF. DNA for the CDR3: TGTGCCATCAGTGAGTTCGTTGCGGGAGATAGACAAGAGACCCAGTACTTC.

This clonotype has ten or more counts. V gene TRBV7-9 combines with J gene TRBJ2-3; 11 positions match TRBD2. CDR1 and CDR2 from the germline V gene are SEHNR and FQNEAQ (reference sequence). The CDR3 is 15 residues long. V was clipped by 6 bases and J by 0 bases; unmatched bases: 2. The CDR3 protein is CASRTSGASTDTQYF. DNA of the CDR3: TGTGCCAGCAGGACTAGCGGGGCTAGCACAGATACGCAGTATTTT.

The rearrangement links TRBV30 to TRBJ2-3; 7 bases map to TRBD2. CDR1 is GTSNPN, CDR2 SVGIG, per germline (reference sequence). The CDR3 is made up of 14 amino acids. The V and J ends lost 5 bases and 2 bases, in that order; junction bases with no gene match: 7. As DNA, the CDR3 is TGTGCCTGGCGCATAGCGGGTGACACAGATACGCAGTATTTT. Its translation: CAWRIAGDTDTQYF.

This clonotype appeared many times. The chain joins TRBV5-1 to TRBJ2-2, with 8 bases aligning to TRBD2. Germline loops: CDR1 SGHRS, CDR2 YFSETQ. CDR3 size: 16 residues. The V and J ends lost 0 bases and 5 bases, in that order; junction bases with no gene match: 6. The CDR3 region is CASSLEAGEETGELFF. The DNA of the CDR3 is TGCGCCAGCAGCTTGGAAGCGGGAGAAGAGACCGGGGAGCTGTTTTTT.

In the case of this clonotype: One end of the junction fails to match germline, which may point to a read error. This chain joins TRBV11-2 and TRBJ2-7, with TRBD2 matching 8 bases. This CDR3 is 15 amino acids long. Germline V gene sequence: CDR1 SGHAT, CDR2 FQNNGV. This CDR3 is CAISPPGTRVYEQYF. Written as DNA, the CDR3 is TGTGCCATCAGCCCTCCCGGGACTAGGGTATACGAGCAGTACTTC.

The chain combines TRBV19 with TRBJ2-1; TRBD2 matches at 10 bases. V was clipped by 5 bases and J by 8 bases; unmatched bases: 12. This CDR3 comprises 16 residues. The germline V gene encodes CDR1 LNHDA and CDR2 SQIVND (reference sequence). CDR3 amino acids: CASSLLLSGRGDEQFF. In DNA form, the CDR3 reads TGTGCCAGTAGTCTCCTCTTGAGCGGGAGGGGCGATGAGCAGTTCTTC.

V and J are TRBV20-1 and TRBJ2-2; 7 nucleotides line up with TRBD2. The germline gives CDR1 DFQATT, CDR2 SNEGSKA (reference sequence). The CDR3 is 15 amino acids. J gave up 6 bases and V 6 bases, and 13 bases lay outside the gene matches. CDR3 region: CSALDQRGGAGELFF. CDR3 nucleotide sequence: TGCAGTGCCTTAGACCAGCGGGGAGGCGCCGGGGAGCTGTTTTTT.

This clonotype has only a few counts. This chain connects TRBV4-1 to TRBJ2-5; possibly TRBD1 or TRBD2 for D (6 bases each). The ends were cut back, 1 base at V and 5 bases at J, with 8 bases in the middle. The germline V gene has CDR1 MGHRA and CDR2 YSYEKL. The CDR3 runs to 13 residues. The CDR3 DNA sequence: TGCGCCAGCAGCCAAGCGGGGGCTGAGACCCAGTACTTC. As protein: CASSQAGAETQYF.

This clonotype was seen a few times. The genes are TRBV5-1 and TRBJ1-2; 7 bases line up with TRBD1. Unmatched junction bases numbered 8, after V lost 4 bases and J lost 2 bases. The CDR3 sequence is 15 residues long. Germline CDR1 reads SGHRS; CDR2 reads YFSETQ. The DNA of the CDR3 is TGCGCCAGCAGCCGTACTAGGACAGGAAACTATGGCTACACCTTC. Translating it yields CASSRTRTGNYGYTF.